These 21 T cell receptor beta chains were all obtained from the same sample, sequenced in a study of blood T cells in healthy people across ages. Primers used in a second PCR of about 6 to 11 cycles were a sample-barcoded 5' primer and a J-beta primer mix. TCRdb reprocessed the 5' RACE reads with MiXCR, giving one entry per CDR3 protein. Of hundreds of thousands of distinct CDR3 sequences listed, 58% are singletons. Sequences were obtained from blood. These receptors originate from a man aged 30 to 45 in good health.

This rearrangement joins TRBV6-1 to TRBJ2-7; D remains ambiguous. CDR1 and CDR2 from the germline V gene are MNHNS and SASEGT. The CDR3 runs 15 residues. V gave up 2 bases and J gave up 7 bases, with 18 bases separating them. The CDR3 loop reads CASSEPRPETREQYF. The CDR3 DNA sequence: TGTGCCAGCAGTGAACCACGGCCCGAAACGAGGGAGCAGTACTTC.

The genes are TRBV4-3 and TRBJ2-5; D is uncertain. CDR1 is LGHNA and CDR2 is YSLEER in the germline V gene. The CDR3 has 13 amino acids. V shed 1 base and J shed 5 bases, with 8 bases lying between them. DNA of the CDR3: TGCGCCAGCAGCCAAGTTATGTGGGAGACCCAGTACTTC. Its translation: CASSQVMWETQYF.

The chain joins TRBV20-1 to TRBJ2-1, with TRBD2 matching 16 bases. V lost 5 bases, J lost 9 bases, and 7 bases stayed unmatched. Germline CDR1 reads DFQATT; CDR2 reads SNEGSKA (reference sequence). The CDR3 has 15 amino acids. The CDR3 DNA reads as TGCAGTGCTCAAACCGGGACTAGCGGGGGGGTTGAGCAGTTCTTC. Protein sequence: CSAQTGTSGGVEQFF.

This clonotype was detected a few times. This chain links TRBV7-9 with TRBJ2-5; D is unclear. V lost 2 bases and J lost 5, with 15 bases in between. The CDR3 totals 15 residues. Germline-derived CDR1 and CDR2 are SEHNR and FQNEAQ (reference sequence). DNA of the CDR3: TGTGCCAGCAGCTTAATCGAAAGGAGTTGGGAGACCCAGTACTTC. Protein sequence: CASSLIERSWETQYF.

This sequence joins TRBV13 and TRBJ1-2, with 10 bases aligning to TRBD1. Trimming at V came to 3 bases and at J to 5 bases, leaving 9 bases not matched to a gene. Germline V CDR1 and CDR2: PRHDT, FYEKMQ (reference sequence). The length of the CDR3 is 16 residues. Written as DNA, the CDR3 is TGTGCCAGCAGCTTCCGTGAGACAGGGGGCCTTTATGGCTACACCTTC. It is translated as CASSFRETGGLYGYTF.

This clonotype was recorded many times. The chain has TRBV20-1 and TRBJ1-6, with 8 bases aligning to TRBD1. The CDR3 consists of 14 residues. V lost 6 bases, J lost 9 bases, and 10 bases stayed unmatched. The germline gives CDR1 DFQATT, CDR2 SNEGSKA (reference sequence). This chain's CDR3 is CSAPGQGVGSPLHF. The CDR3 DNA sequence: TGCAGTGCCCCTGGACAGGGAGTCGGTTCACCCCTCCACTTT.

This chain uses TRBV7-2 with TRBJ2-1; possibly TRBD2 for D (6 bases). CDR3 length: 16 residues. Germline CDR1 reads SGHTA; CDR2 reads FQGNSA. V dropped 5 bases and J dropped 0 bases, with 14 bases sitting between them. The CDR3 DNA sequence: TGTGCCAGCAGCACCCGGGCGGGGAGCTCCTACAATGAGCAGTTCTTC. This translates into CASSTRAGSSYNEQFF.

The V and J genes are TRBV7-2 and TRBJ2-1; D remains ambiguous. Per germline, CDR1 SGHTA and CDR2 FQGNSA. The CDR3 is 13 residues long. V lost 5 bases and J 5 bases, leaving 10 bases between the germline ends. In nucleotides, the CDR3 is TGTGCCAGCAGCCCTCGTATCCACAATGAGCAGTTCTTC. Its protein product is CASSPRIHNEQFF.

J is TRBJ2-1 and V is TRBV10-3, with TRBD2 identical over 7 bases. The CDR3 is 14 residues long. Looked up from germline, CDR1 is ENHRY and CDR2 is SYGVKD. Unmatched junction bases numbered 8, after V lost 6 bases and J lost 6 bases. CDR3: CAIRSSGDLNEQFF. The DNA of the CDR3 is TGTGCCATCAGGTCCAGCGGGGATCTCAATGAGCAGTTCTTC.

Ten or more counts support this clonotype. The chain is built from TRBV7-2 and TRBJ1-6; 8 nucleotides match TRBD1. This CDR3 contains 14 residues. The V and J ends lost 5 bases and 9 bases, in that order; junction bases with no gene match: 6. Germline V gene sequence: CDR1 SGHTA, CDR2 FQGNSA. CDR3 in amino acids: CASSGQGEGSPLHF. In DNA form, the CDR3 reads TGTGCCAGCAGCGGACAGGGTGAAGGTTCACCCCTCCACTTT.

The chain is built from TRBV3-1 and TRBJ2-1; TRBD2 matches 10 bases. J lost 6 bases, V lost 5 bases, and 7 bases had no gene match. The germline CDR1 and CDR2 sequences are LGHDT and YNNKEL (reference sequence). The CDR3 loop spans 15 amino acids. The DNA of the CDR3 is TGTGCCAGCAGCTTCGGGACTAGCGACGTCAATGAGCAGTTCTTC. This translates into CASSFGTSDVNEQFF.

V is TRBV6-2 or TRBV6-3 and J is TRBJ2-4, with unresolved D. Trimming pared 4 bases from V and 13 bases from J, leaving 17 bases between. This CDR3 has 13 residues. From germline, CDR1 is MNHEY and CDR2 SVGEGT. The CDR3 here is CASSSHYYNEQYF. The CDR3 nucleotides read TGTGCCAGCAGTTCACACTATTACAATGAGCAGTACTTC.

This clonotype was seen once. The genes are TRBV25-1 and TRBJ2-6; D remains unclear. Germline V gene data show CDR1 as MGHDK and CDR2 as SYGVNS. This CDR3 region has 13 residues. DNA for the CDR3: TGTGCGGGATCTACCTCTGGGGCCAACGTCCTGACTTTC. It codes for CAGSTSGANVLTF.

V usage is TRBV7-6 and J usage is TRBJ2-3; no clear D. The V gene's germline CDR1 is SGHVS and CDR2 FNYEAQ. The CDR3 runs to 16 residues. Trimming stripped 5 bases from V and 6 bases from J, with 21 bases between. Here the CDR3 reads CASSSRAGVGPDTQYF. The CDR3 bases are TGTGCCAGCAGCAGCCGCGCTGGGGTCGGCCCCGATACGCAGTATTTT.

The chain has TRBV20-1 and TRBJ1-3, with D uncertain. Trimming removed 3 bases from V and 0 bases from J, with 6 bases in between. Germline lookup yields CDR1 DFQATT and CDR2 SNEGSKA (reference sequence). The CDR3 covers 13 residues. CDR3 nucleotides: TGCAGTGCTAGTGGCCACTCTGGAAACACCATATATTTT. Its translation is CSASGHSGNTIYF.

The V call is TRBV7-2, the J call TRBJ2-7; tentatively, D is TRBD1 (6 bases). Germline V CDR1 and CDR2: SGHTA, FQGNSA. V was clipped by 6 bases and J by 0 bases, with 15 bases between them. The CDR3 is 15 residues long. This chain's CDR3 is CASRRQVQTSYEQYF. The CDR3 nucleotides read TGTGCCAGCAGACGACAGGTCCAAACCTCCTACGAGCAGTACTTC.

V usage is TRBV5-5 and J usage is TRBJ1-1; D is unresolved. CDR3 size: 16 residues. The V gene lost 2 bases and the J gene lost 6 bases, with 20 bases spanning the gap. The V gene's germline CDR1 is SGHKS and CDR2 YYEKEE (reference sequence). This chain's CDR3 is CASSLQITSGVAEAFF. The CDR3 coding sequence is TGTGCCAGCAGCTTACAGATCACCTCGGGAGTGGCTGAAGCTTTCTTT.

CDR3 region: CASSSQGGDAYNEQYF. The CDR3 DNA reads TGTGCCAGCAGCTCGCAAGGGGGGGACGCTTACAATGAGCAGTACTTC. The J gene is TRBJ2-1, the V gene TRBV7-2, with a tentative D call TRBD2 (7 bases). The DNA end is more similar to TRBJ2-7, so the J call may be wrong. This CDR3 region has 16 residues. CDR1 and CDR2 (germline): SGHTA, FQGNSA.

V gene TRBV13 combines with J gene TRBJ2-5; D possibly uses TRBD1 or TRBD2 (5 bases each). CDR3 length: 14 amino acids. V was clipped by 4 bases and J by 2 bases, with 11 bases between them. In germline, CDR1 is PRHDT, CDR2 FYEKMQ (reference sequence). The CDR3, as DNA: TGTGCCAGCAGCTGGGGACGGGCTCAAGAGACCCAGTACTTC. As protein: CASSWGRAQETQYF.

This chain joins TRBV7-2 and TRBJ2-4; the match to TRBD2 covers 10 bases. The DNA end is a closer match to TRBJ2-7, so the J assignment may be wrong. The length of the CDR3 is 14 residues. Germline V CDR1 and CDR2: SGHTA, FQGNSA. CDR3 in amino acids: CASSFGTSAHEQYF. CDR3 bases: TGTGCCAGCAGCTTCGGGACTAGCGCCCACGAGCAGTACTTC.

This clonotype was found many times. The chain joins TRBV7-2 to TRBJ2-7, with 9 bases aligning to TRBD1. There are 15 residues in the CDR3. CDR1 SGHTA and CDR2 FQGNSA come from the germline V gene. V shed 2 bases, J shed 2 bases, and the junction held 4 bases outside the gene matches. CDR3 amino acids: CASSLSGQGAYEQYF. The CDR3 DNA sequence: TGTGCCAGCAGCTTATCGGGACAGGGAGCCTACGAGCAGTACTTC.